Described below is a single T cell receptor beta chain sequence and its context. The data derive from a study of blood T cell repertoires in COVID-19. Study as a whole: Collection of acute and convalescent COVID-19 samples took place in the United States, Italy and Spain. Sources were T cells, B-cell-depleted T cells, or PBMCs; the material itself was cDNA or gDNA.

Germline lookup yields CDR1 SGHVS and CDR2 FQNEAQ. Trimming took 5 bases from V and 6 from J, leaving 10 bases between them. The CDR3 contains 12 residues. Authors' processing steps: Nucleated cell counts were estimated from reference gene primer amplification. Profiling relied on immunoSEQ multiplex PCR, and the TCRdb table lists in-frame clones only, not all of them. That table is the source of V, J and clone size, and D and trimming were worked out from the DNA. The top ten clones hold about 9.3% of a sample with a few hundred thousand clones, around four fifths of them seen once. This chain joins TRBV7-8 and TRBJ1-1; D gene unclear. This clonotype was sampled from a man aged 35-49 years who had recovered from COVID-19. Sequencing was carried out using PBMCs or T cells enriched from blood (not recorded which). The chain's CDR3 is CASSQRVSEAFF. The DNA for the CDR3 is TGTGCCAGCAGCCAGAGGGTTTCTGAAGCTTTCTTT. Full variable domain (rest looked up from reference TRBV7-8 and TRBJ1-1): GAGVSQSPRYKVAKRGQDVALRCDPISGHVSLFWYQQALGQGPEFLTYFQNEAQLDKSGLPSDRFFAERPEGSVSTLKIQRTQQEDSAVYLCASSQRVSEAFFGQGTRLTVV.